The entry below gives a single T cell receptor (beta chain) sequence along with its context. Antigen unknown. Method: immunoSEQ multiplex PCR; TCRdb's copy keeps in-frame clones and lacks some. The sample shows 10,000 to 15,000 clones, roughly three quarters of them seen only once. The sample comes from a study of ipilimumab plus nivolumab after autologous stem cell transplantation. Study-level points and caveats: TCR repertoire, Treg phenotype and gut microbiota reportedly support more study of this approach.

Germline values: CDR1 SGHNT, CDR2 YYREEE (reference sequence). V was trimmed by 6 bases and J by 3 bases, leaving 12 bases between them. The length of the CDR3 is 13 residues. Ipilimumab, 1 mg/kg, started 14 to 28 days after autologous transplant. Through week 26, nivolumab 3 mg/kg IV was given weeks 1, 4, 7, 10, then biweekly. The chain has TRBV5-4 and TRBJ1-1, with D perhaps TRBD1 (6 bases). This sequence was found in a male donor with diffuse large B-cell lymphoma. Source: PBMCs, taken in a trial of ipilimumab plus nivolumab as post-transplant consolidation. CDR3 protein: CASTENRDTEAFF. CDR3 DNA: TGTGCCAGCACCGAAAACAGGGACACTGAAGCTTTCTTT.